The text below deals with one T cell receptor (beta chain). Its antigen remains unidentified. This specimen comes from a study of cytomegalovirus exposure and HLA in healthy donors. Looking at the study overall: Earlier findings included more than 95 million unique TCR beta sequences obtained from 150 million to 200 million T cells.

Study-wide points: Presence/absence analyses took donor sequencing depth as roughly uniform.

CDR3 length: 15 amino acids. In germline, CDR1 is SGHTA, CDR2 FQGNSA. J lost 8 bases, V lost 1 base, and 5 bases had no gene match. Vbeta (60) and Jbeta (13) primers were used in the PCR. Sequencing was performed with immunoSEQ multiplex PCR; in TCRdb, only in-frame clones are kept and a portion is missing. The sample holds about 120,000 clones, around 10% seen once. The sample was PBMCs. V gene TRBV7-2 combines with J gene TRBJ2-1, with TRBD2 matching 10 bases. The origin of this receptor is a man in his thirties or forties in good health and CMV-seronegative. CDR3 nucleotide sequence: TGTGCCAGCAGCTTAGTAGGCCTAGCGGGGGATGAGCAGTTCTTC. This encodes CASSLVGLAGDEQFF. Full variable domain (outside the CDR3, taken from reference TRBV7-2 and TRBJ2-1): GAGVSQSPSNKVTEKGKDVELRCDPISGHTALYWYRQSLGQGLEFLIYFQGNSAPDKSGLPSDRFSAERTGGSVSTLTIQRTQQEDSAVYLCASSLVGLAGDEQFFGPGTRLTVL.